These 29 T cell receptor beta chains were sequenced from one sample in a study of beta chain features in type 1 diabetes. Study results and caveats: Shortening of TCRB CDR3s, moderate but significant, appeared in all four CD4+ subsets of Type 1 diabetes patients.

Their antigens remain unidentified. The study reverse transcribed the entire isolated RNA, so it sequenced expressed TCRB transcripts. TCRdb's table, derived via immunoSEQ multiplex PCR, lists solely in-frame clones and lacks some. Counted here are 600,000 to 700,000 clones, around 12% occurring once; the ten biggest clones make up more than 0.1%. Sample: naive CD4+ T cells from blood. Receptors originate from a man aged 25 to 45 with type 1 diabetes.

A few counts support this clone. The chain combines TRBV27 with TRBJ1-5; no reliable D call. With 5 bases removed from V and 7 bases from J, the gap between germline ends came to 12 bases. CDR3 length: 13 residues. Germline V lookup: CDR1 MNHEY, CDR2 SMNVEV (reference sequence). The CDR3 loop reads CASSDLPYQPQHF. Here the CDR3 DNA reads TGTGCCAGCAGTGACCTACCATACCAGCCCCAGCATTTT.

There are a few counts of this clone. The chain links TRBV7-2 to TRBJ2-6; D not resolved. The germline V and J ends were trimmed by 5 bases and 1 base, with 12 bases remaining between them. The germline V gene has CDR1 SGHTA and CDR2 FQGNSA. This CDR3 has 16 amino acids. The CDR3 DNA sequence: TGTGCCAGCAGCCCGATGATCTTTTCTGGGGCCAACGTCCTGACTTTC. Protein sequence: CASSPMIFSGANVLTF.

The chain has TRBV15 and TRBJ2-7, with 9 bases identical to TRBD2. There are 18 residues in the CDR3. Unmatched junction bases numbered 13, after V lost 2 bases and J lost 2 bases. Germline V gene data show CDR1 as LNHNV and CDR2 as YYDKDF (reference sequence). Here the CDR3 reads CATSRFMASGVKAYEQYF. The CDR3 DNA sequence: TGTGCCACCAGCAGATTCATGGCTAGCGGGGTTAAGGCCTACGAGCAGTACTTC.

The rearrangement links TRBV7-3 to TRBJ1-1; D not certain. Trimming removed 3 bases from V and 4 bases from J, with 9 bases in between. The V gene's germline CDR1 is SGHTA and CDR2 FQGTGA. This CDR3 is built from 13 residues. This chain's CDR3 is CASSLMGGTEAFF. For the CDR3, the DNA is TGTGCCAGCAGCTTGATGGGTGGCACTGAAGCTTTCTTT. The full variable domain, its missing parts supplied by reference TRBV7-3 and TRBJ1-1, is GAGVSQTPSNKVTEKGKYVELRCDPISGHTALYWYRQSLGQGPEFLIYFQGTGAADDSGLPNDRFFAVRPEGSVSTLKIQRTERGDSAVYLCASSLMGGTEAFFGQGTRLTVV.

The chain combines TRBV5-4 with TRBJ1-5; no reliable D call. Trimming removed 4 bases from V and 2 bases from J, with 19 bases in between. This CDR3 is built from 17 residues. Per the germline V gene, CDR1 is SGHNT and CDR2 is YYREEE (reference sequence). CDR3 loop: CASSPGVTTAGNQPQHF. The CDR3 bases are TGTGCCAGCAGCCCCGGCGTGACCACGGCTGGCAATCAGCCCCAGCATTTT. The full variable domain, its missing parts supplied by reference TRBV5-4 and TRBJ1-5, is ETGVTQSPTHLIKTRGQQVTLRCSSQSGHNTVSWYQQALGQGPQFIFQYYREEENGRGNFPPRFSGLQFPNYSSELNVNALELDDSALYLCASSPGVTTAGNQPQHFGDGTRLSIL.

The CDR3 sequence is CSAPVTSGYTF. CDR3 sequence (DNA): TGCAGTGCTCCGGTCACGTCTGGCTACACCTTC. The chain joins TRBV20-1 to TRBJ1-2; D remains ambiguous. Germline V gene sequence: CDR1 DFQATT, CDR2 SNEGSKA (reference sequence). The CDR3 consists of 11 residues. Trimming removed 5 bases at V and 7 bases at J, with 11 bases between.

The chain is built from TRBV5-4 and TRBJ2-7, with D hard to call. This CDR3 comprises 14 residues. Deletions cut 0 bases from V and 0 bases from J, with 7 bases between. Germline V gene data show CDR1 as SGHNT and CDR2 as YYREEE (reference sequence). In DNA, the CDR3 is TGTGCCAGCAGCTTGGACTCACTCTCCTACGAGCAGTACTTC. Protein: CASSLDSLSYEQYF. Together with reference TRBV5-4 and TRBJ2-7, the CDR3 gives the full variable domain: ETGVTQSPTHLIKTRGQQVTLRCSSQSGHNTVSWYQQALGQGPQFIFQYYREEENGRGNFPPRFSGLQFPNYSSELNVNALELDDSALYLCASSLDSLSYEQYFGPGTRLTVT.

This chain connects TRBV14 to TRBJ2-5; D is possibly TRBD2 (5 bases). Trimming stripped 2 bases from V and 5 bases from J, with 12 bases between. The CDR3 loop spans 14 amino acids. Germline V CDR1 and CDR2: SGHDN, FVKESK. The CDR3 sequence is CASSQRGSGETQYF. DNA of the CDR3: TGTGCCAGCAGCCAACGGGGATCCGGGGAGACCCAGTACTTC.

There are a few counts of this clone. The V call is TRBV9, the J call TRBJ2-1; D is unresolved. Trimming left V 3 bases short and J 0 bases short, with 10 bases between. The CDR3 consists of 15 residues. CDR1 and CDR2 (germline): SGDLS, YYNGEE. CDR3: CASSASAGSYNEQFF. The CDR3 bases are TGTGCCAGCAGCGCCTCAGCAGGCTCCTACAATGAGCAGTTCTTC.

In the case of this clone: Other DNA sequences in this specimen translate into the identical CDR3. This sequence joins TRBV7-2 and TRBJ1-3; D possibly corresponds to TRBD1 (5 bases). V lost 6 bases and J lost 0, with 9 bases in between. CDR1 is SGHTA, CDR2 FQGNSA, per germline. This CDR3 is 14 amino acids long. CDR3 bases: TGTGCCAGCAGTCTGGACACCTCTGGAAACACCATATATTTT. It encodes CASSLDTSGNTIYF. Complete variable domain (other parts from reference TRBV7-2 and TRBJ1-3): GAGVSQSPSNKVTEKGKDVELRCDPISGHTALYWYRQSLGQGLEFLIYFQGNSAPDKSGLPSDRFSAERTGGSVSTLTIQRTQQEDSAVYLCASSLDTSGNTIYFGEGSWLTVV.

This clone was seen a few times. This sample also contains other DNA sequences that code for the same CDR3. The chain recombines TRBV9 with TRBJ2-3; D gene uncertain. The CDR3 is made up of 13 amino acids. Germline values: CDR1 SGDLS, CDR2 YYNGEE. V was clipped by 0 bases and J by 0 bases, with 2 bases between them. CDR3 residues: CASSVASTDTQYF. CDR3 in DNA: TGTGCCAGCAGCGTAGCTAGCACAGATACGCAGTATTTT.

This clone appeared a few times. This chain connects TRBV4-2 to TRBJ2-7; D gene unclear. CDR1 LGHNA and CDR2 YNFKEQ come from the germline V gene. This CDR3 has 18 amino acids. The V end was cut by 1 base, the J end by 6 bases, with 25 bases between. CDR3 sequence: CASSQGPPGLRGGGEQYF. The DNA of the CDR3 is TGTGCCAGCAGCCAAGGGCCCCCCGGCTTAAGAGGCGGTGGCGAGCAGTACTTC.

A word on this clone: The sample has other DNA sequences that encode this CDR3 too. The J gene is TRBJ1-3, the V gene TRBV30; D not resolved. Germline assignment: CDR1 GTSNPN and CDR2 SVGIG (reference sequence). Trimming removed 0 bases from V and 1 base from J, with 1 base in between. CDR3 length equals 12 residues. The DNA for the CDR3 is TGTGCCTGGAGTGTTTCTGGAAACACCATATATTTT. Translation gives CAWSVSGNTIYF.

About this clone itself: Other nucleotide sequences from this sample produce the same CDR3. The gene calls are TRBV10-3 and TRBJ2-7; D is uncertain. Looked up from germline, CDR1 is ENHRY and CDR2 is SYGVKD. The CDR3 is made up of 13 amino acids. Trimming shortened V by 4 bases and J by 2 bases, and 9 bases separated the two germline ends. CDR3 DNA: TGTGCCATCAGTGGGGAAGGAACCTACGAGCAGTACTTC. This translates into CAISGEGTYEQYF.

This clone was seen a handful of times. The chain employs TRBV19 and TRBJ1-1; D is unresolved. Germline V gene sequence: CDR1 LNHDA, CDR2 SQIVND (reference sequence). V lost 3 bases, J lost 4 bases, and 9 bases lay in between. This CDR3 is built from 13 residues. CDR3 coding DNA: TGTGCCAGTAGTATCCCCCGTCGCACTGAAGCTTTCTTT. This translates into CASSIPRRTEAFF.

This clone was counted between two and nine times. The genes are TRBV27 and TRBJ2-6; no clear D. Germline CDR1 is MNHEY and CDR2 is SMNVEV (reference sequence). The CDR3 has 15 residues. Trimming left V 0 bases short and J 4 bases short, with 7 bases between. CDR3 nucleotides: TGTGCCAGCAGTTTATCCGGAATCGGGGCCAACGTCCTGACTTTC. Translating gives CASSLSGIGANVLTF.

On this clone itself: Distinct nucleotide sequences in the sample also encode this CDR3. The CDR3 bases are TGTGCCAGCAGTGGCAGGGGCGAGACCGGGGAGCTGTTTTTT. Residues: CASSGRGETGELFF. J is TRBJ2-2 and V is TRBV6-6; D is possibly TRBD1 (6 bases). V gave up 5 bases and J gave up 5 bases, with 12 bases separating them. The CDR3 length is 14 residues. Germline V gene sequence: CDR1 MNHNY, CDR2 SVGAGI (reference sequence).

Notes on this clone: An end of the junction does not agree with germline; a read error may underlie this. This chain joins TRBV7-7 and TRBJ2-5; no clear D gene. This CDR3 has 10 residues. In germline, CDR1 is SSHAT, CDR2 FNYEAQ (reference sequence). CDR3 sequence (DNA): TGTGCTAGCAGCTTAGAAGGGATCCACTTC. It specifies CASSLEGIHF.

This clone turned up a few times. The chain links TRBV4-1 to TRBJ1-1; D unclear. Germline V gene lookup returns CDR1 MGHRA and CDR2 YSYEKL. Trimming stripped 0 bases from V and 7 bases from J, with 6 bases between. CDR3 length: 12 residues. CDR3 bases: TGCGCCAGCAGCCAAGAATGGGGTGAAGCTTTCTTT. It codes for CASSQEWGEAFF.

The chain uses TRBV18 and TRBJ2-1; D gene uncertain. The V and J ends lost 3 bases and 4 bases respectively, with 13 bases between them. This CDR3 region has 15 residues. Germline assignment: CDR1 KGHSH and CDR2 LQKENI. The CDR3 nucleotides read TGTGCCAGCTCACCCGCAGAAGGCTTTTACAATGAGCAGTTCTTC. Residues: CASSPAEGFYNEQFF.

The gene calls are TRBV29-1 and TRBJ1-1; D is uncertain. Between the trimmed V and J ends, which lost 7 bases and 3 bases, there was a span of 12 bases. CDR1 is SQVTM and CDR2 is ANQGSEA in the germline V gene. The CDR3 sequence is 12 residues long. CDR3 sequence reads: CSADPADTEAFF. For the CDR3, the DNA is TGCAGCGCTGACCCCGCGGACACTGAAGCTTTCTTT.

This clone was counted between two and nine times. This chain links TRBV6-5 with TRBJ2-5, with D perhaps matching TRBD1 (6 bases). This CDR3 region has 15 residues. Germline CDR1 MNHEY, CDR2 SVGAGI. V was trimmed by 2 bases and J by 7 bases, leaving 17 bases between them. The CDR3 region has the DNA TGTGCCAGCAGTTACGCGAGTCAGGGGTCTGGGACCCAGTACTTC. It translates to CASSYASQGSGTQYF.

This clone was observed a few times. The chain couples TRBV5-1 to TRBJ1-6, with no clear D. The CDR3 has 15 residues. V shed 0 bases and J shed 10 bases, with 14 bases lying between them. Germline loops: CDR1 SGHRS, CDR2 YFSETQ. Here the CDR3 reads CASSLVSPKYSPLHF. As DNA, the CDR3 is TGCGCCAGCAGCTTGGTCTCCCCGAAGTACTCACCCCTCCACTTT.

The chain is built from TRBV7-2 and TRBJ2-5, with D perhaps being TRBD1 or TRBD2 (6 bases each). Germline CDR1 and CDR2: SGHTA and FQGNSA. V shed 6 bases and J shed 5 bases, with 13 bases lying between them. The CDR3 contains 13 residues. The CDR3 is CASRRGLPETQYF. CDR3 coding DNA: TGTGCCAGCAGACGGGGGCTACCTGAGACCCAGTACTTC.

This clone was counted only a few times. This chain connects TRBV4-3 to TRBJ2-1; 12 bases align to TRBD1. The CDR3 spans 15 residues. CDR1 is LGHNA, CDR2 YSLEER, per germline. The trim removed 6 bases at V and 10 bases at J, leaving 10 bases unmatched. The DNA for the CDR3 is TGCGCCAGCAGTCTACCGGGACAGGGGGCCGGGGAGCAGTTCTTC. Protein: CASSLPGQGAGEQFF.

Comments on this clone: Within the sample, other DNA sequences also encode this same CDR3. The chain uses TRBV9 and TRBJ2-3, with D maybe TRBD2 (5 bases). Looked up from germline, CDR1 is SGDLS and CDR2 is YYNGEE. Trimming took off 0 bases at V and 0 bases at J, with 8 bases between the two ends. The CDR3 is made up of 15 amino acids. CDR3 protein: CASSVVSGSTDTQYF. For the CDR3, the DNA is TGTGCCAGCAGCGTAGTGAGCGGAAGCACAGATACGCAGTATTTT.

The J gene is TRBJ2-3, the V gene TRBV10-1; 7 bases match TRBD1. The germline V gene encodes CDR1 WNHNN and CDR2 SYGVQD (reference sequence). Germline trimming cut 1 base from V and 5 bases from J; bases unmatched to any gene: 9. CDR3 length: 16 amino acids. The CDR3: CASSEWVGGEKDTQYF. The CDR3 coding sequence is TGCGCCAGCAGTGAGTGGGTAGGGGGCGAAAAAGATACGCAGTATTTT.

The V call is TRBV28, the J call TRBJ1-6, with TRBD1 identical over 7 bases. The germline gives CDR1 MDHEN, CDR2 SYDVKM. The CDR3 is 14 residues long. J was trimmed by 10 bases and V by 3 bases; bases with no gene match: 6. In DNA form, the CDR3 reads TGTGCCAGCAGTTTCCTAACAGGGGAGTCACCCCTCCACTTT. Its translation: CASSFLTGESPLHF.

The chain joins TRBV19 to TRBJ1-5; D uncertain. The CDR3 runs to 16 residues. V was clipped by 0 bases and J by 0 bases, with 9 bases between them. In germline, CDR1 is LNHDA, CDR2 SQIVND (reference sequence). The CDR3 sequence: CASSIEAAYSNQPQHF. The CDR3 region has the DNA TGTGCCAGTAGTATAGAGGCAGCCTATAGCAATCAGCCCCAGCATTTT.